These 21 T cell receptor beta chains were sequenced from one sample in a study of blood T cell repertoires in COVID-19. Here immunoSEQ multiplex PCR was the method, and the copy in TCRdb shows in-frame clones only, minus some. The table shows roughly 500,000 clones, with 85% to 90% occurring only once. The sample comprised PBMCs or T cells enriched from blood (not recorded which). The receptors were sampled from a woman between 35 and 50 years old who had recovered from COVID-19.

This chain connects TRBV19 to TRBJ1-4; TRBD1 matches 9 bases. The CDR3 is 17 amino acids. V lost 1 base and J lost 5; bases outside the gene matches: 8. The germline V gene encodes CDR1 LNHDA and CDR2 SQIVND (reference sequence). The CDR3 is CASSIVAVTGGNEKLFF. DNA for the CDR3: TGTGCCAGTAGTATAGTTGCCGTGACAGGGGGAAATGAAAAACTGTTTTTT.

This rearrangement joins TRBV27 to TRBJ2-7; 8 bases line up with TRBD2. Losses at the gene ends were 0 bases for V and 5 bases for J; bases not matched to a gene: 6. Germline values: CDR1 MNHEY, CDR2 SMNVEV (reference sequence). The CDR3 consists of 15 residues. CDR3: CASSLSREASHEQYF. Here the CDR3 DNA reads TGTGCCAGCAGTTTATCGCGGGAGGCAAGCCACGAGCAGTACTTC.

The table lists this clone with a few counts. The chain employs TRBV30 and TRBJ1-1, with D unclear. CDR1 is GTSNPN and CDR2 is SVGIG in the germline V gene (reference sequence). V lost 0 bases to trimming and J lost 4 bases, with 9 bases between them. The CDR3 spans 13 residues. The CDR3 sequence is CAWSVAGSTEAFF. The CDR3 bases are TGTGCCTGGAGTGTAGCGGGTTCCACTGAAGCTTTCTTT.

This chain uses TRBV10-3 with TRBJ1-1; no definite D call. There are 15 residues in the CDR3. With 6 bases removed from V and 1 base from J, the gap between germline ends came to 15 bases. Germline V gene data show CDR1 as ENHRY and CDR2 as SYGVKD. The chain's CDR3 is CAIRLGDTSNTEAFF. The CDR3 nucleotides are TGTGCCATCAGGCTGGGTGACACTTCGAACACTGAAGCTTTCTTT.

The CDR3 coding sequence is TGTGCCACCAGCAAACAGGATGGGGCCAACGTCCTGACTTTC. It encodes CATSKQDGANVLTF. J is TRBJ2-6 and V is TRBV15; a possible D gene is TRBD1 (5 bases). Germline CDR1 and CDR2: LNHNV and YYDKDF (reference sequence). The CDR3 length is 14 residues. Trimming stripped 4 bases from V and 3 bases from J, with 7 bases between.

The chain joins TRBV12-3 or TRBV12-4 to TRBJ1-1; D not resolved. Trimming shortened V by 2 bases and J by 4 bases, and 5 bases separated the two germline ends. The CDR3 is 12 residues long. This CDR3 is CASSLLATEAFF. The CDR3 DNA reads TGTGCCAGCAGTTTACTGGCCACTGAAGCTTTCTTT.

The chain joins TRBV19 to TRBJ1-2, with D possibly matching TRBD1 (6 bases). This CDR3 has 16 amino acids. Per the germline V gene, CDR1 is LNHDA and CDR2 is SQIVND (reference sequence). Trimming took off 7 bases at V and 8 bases at J, with 26 bases between the two ends. CDR3 sequence: CASTPTLKPGVSGYTF. CDR3 bases: TGTGCCAGTACCCCCACGCTTAAACCAGGGGTTTCCGGCTACACCTTC.

The chain is built from TRBV27 and TRBJ2-5, with TRBD1 as a possible D gene (6 bases). The germline V gene has CDR1 MNHEY and CDR2 SMNVEV (reference sequence). V gave up 3 bases and J gave up 1 base, with 15 bases separating them. This CDR3 region has 16 residues. The CDR3 is CASSFKRQDPQETQYF. CDR3 bases: TGTGCCAGCAGTTTCAAACGACAGGACCCCCAAGAGACCCAGTACTTC.

The chain recombines TRBV7-8 with TRBJ2-7, with D perhaps matching TRBD2 (5 bases). Trimming pared 6 bases from V and 3 bases from J, leaving 18 bases between. This CDR3 comprises 15 residues. The germline CDR1 and CDR2 sequences are SGHVS and FQNEAQ. The CDR3 spells CASSVVLASHYEQYF. CDR3 DNA sequence: TGTGCCAGCAGTGTGGTCCTGGCTAGCCACTACGAGCAGTACTTC.

The CDR3 loop is CASSPGQSTDTQYF. The CDR3 nucleotides read TGTGCCAGCTCACCCGGACAGAGCACAGATACGCAGTATTTT. The rearrangement uses TRBV18 and TRBJ2-3; maybe TRBD1 (6 bases). The germline V gene has CDR1 KGHSH and CDR2 LQKENI. V gave up 3 bases and J gave up 0 bases, with 7 bases separating them. The CDR3 runs to 14 residues. Drawing the rest from reference TRBV18 and TRBJ2-3, the complete variable domain is NAGVMQNPRHLVRRRGQEARLRCSPMKGHSHVYWYRQLPEEGLKFMVYLQKENIIDESGMPKERFSAEFPKEGPSILRIQQVVRGDSAAYFCASSPGQSTDTQYFGPGTRLTVL.

This clone was seen a handful of times. Distinct nucleotide sequences in the sample also encode this CDR3. This sequence joins TRBV7-2 and TRBJ1-1; D is unclear. Germline-derived CDR1 and CDR2 are SGHTA and FQGNSA. The V end lost 3 bases, the J end lost 3 bases, and 5 bases lay between the germline ends. The CDR3 consists of 12 residues. In nucleotides, the CDR3 is TGTGCCAGCAGCTTTTCGGACACTGAAGCTTTCTTT. It is translated as CASSFSDTEAFF.

In this sample, this clone turned up a few times. This chain uses TRBV19 with TRBJ2-7; TRBD1 is a possible D gene (5 bases). CDR1 is LNHDA, CDR2 SQIVND, per germline (reference sequence). The CDR3 runs to 12 residues. With 5 bases removed from V and 4 bases from J, the gap between germline ends came to 9 bases. CDR3 DNA sequence: TGTGCCAGTAGTCAGACAGAATACGAGCAGTACTTC. This gives the protein CASSQTEYEQYF.

This sequence joins TRBV27 and TRBJ2-5, with 12 bases that match TRBD1. The CDR3 sequence is 17 residues long. J lost 5 bases, V lost 2 bases, and 9 bases had no gene match. Germline V lookup: CDR1 MNHEY, CDR2 SMNVEV (reference sequence). CDR3: CASSLGGGTGGRETQYF. CDR3 in DNA: TGTGCCAGCAGTTTAGGAGGAGGGACAGGGGGCAGGGAGACCCAGTACTTC.

The chain joins TRBV27 to TRBJ2-1, with TRBD2 identical over 7 bases. Germline V CDR1 and CDR2: MNHEY, SMNVEV (reference sequence). This CDR3 comprises 15 residues. J gave up 2 bases and V 7 bases, and 8 bases lay outside the gene matches. CDR3 loop: CASISSGKPYNEQFF. CDR3 nucleotide sequence: TGTGCCAGCATTTCTAGCGGAAAACCCTACAATGAGCAGTTCTTC.

This CDR3 is CASSTQSGRSYEQYF. The CDR3 DNA reads TGTGCCAGCAGTACCCAAAGCGGGAGGTCTTACGAGCAGTACTTC. The gene calls are TRBV6-6 and TRBJ2-7; 9 bases agree with TRBD2. The CDR3 covers 15 residues. The germline V gene encodes CDR1 MNHNY and CDR2 SVGAGI (reference sequence). J gave up 4 bases and V 5 bases, and 9 bases lay outside the gene matches.

V usage is TRBV30 and J usage is TRBJ2-5; 8 bases align to TRBD2. Per germline, CDR1 GTSNPN and CDR2 SVGIG (reference sequence). Trimming took 3 bases from V and 0 from J; bases not matched to a gene: 15. The CDR3 runs 18 residues. As DNA, the CDR3 is TGTGCCTGGAGCACCTTAAGGCCGGGAGGGCCCTACCAAGAGACCCAGTACTTC. Its protein is CAWSTLRPGGPYQETQYF.

J is TRBJ1-2 and V is TRBV28, with 9 positions matching TRBD1. Germline V gene data show CDR1 as MDHEN and CDR2 as SYDVKM. The trim removed 11 bases at V and 8 bases at J, leaving 9 bases unmatched. The CDR3 is made up of 12 amino acids. CDR3 amino acids: CAVGTGSWGYTF. The CDR3 DNA is TGTGCCGTCGGGACAGGGTCATGGGGCTACACCTTC.

About this clone: The germline gene is not matched at one end of the junction; a read error may be the cause. V is TRBV5-1 and J is TRBJ1-2, with 9 bases aligning to TRBD1. The germline V gene encodes CDR1 SGHRS and CDR2 YFSETQ. This CDR3 contains 14 residues. CDR3 in DNA: TGCGCCAGCACCTTGACAGGGGGAGACTATGGCTACACCTTC. Translating it yields CASTLTGGDYGYTF.

The chain couples TRBV7-8 to TRBJ2-1; 7 bases align to TRBD2. Per germline, CDR1 SGHVS and CDR2 FQNEAQ. The CDR3 contains 13 residues. Trimming cost V 3 bases and J 10 bases; bases outside gene matches: 6. The CDR3 DNA follows: TGTGCCAGCAGCTTCCGCGGGAGTGGAGAGCAGTTCTTC. Translation: CASSFRGSGEQFF.

This clone has just one count. The chain couples TRBV19 to TRBJ2-7, with 7 bases lining up with TRBD2. V was pared by 0 bases and J by 8 bases, with 10 bases of the junction left unmatched. The CDR3 consists of 15 residues. Germline V gene lookup returns CDR1 LNHDA and CDR2 SQIVND (reference sequence). The DNA of the CDR3 is TGTGCCAGTAGTATAGAGGGGGGGGTAGAGGGAAAGCAGTACTTC. Residues: CASSIEGGVEGKQYF.

V gene TRBV27 combines with J gene TRBJ2-1, with 11 nucleotides matching TRBD2. This CDR3 region has 16 residues. CDR1 is MNHEY and CDR2 is SMNVEV in the germline V gene (reference sequence). The junction had 10 bases not matched to a gene; V was cut back by 6 bases and J by 6 bases. As DNA, the CDR3 is TGTGCCAGCAGCGGACCGGGACTAGCGGACCTCAATGAGCAGTTCTTC. Protein sequence: CASSGPGLADLNEQFF.